Each of the 27 T cell receptor beta chains below was sequenced from the same sample in a study of blood T cell repertoires in COVID-19. Profiled with immunoSEQ multiplex PCR; TCRdb holds only in-frame clones, not every one. The sample holds under 200,000 clones, roughly 87% seen once. Sequenced input: PBMCs or T cells enriched from blood (not recorded which). These receptors came from a woman aged 45-60 years who had recovered from COVID-19.

This rearrangement joins TRBV6-6 to TRBJ1-5; D gene ambiguous. Trimming took 2 bases from V and 5 from J, leaving 13 bases between them. CDR3 length equals 15 residues. CDR1 and CDR2 from the germline V gene are MNHNY and SVGAGI (reference sequence). CDR3 bases: TGTGCCAGCAGTTACGTGGCAGGAGGATATCAGCCCCAGCATTTT. The encoded protein is CASSYVAGGYQPQHF.

The rearrangement joins TRBV19 to TRBJ1-5; possible D gene TRBD1, 6 bases. Germline V gives CDR1 LNHDA, CDR2 SQIVND (reference sequence). The CDR3 length is 15 residues. Trimming cost V 7 bases and J 0 bases, with 13 bases left between them. The CDR3 bases are TGTGCCAGTACCCCGGGACACTATAGCAATCAGCCCCAGCATTTT. Its translation: CASTPGHYSNQPQHF. The full variable domain, its missing parts supplied by reference TRBV19 and TRBJ1-5, is DGGITQSPKYLFRKEGQNVTLSCEQNLNHDAMYWYRQDPGQGLRLIYYSQIVNDFQKGDIAEGYSVSREKKESFPLTVTSAQKNPTAFYLCASTPGHYSNQPQHFGDGTRLSIL.

This clone was recorded once. As DNA, the CDR3 is TGCGCCAGCAGTATGGCCCCGCGGAGGGCTAGCGGGAATTACGAGCAGTACTTC. Translation gives CASSMAPRRASGNYEQYF. The chain couples TRBV5-1 to TRBJ2-7; 9 bases line up with TRBD2. Germline CDR1 is SGHRS and CDR2 is YFSETQ. With V trimmed by 5 bases and J by 4 bases, 19 bases remained unmatched. The CDR3 spans 18 residues.

There are a few counts of this clone. This sequence joins TRBV5-1 and TRBJ1-1, with 7 bases matching TRBD1. Germline trimming cut 4 bases from V and 8 bases from J; bases unmatched to any gene: 11. Germline V gene lookup returns CDR1 SGHRS and CDR2 YFSETQ. The length of the CDR3 is 14 residues. The CDR3 reads CASSMVGQRSEAFF. The CDR3 nucleotides are TGCGCCAGCAGCATGGTGGGACAGCGGTCGGAAGCTTTCTTT.

Turning to this clone: In the same sample, other DNA sequences code for this CDR3. The rearrangement links TRBV30 to TRBJ1-5, with D perhaps matching TRBD1 (6 bases). Germline loops: CDR1 GTSNPN, CDR2 SVGIG (reference sequence). The CDR3 covers 14 residues. Trimming shortened V by 0 bases and J by 7 bases, and 13 bases separated the two germline ends. Here the CDR3 DNA reads TGTGCCTGGAGTGTACGAGGGGGAGACCAGCCCCAGCATTTT. This encodes CAWSVRGGDQPQHF.

This rearrangement joins TRBV18 to TRBJ2-5; TRBD1 might be the D (5 bases). The V end lost 3 bases, the J end lost 1 base, and 9 bases lay between the germline ends. The CDR3 runs 14 residues. Germline values: CDR1 KGHSH, CDR2 LQKENI. CDR3 nucleotide sequence: TGTGCCAGCTCACCCGGACACGTCCAAGAGACCCAGTACTTC. This translates into CASSPGHVQETQYF. The variable domain in full, with the rest retrieved from reference TRBV18 and TRBJ2-5, is NAGVMQNPRHLVRRRGQEARLRCSPMKGHSHVYWYRQLPEEGLKFMVYLQKENIIDESGMPKERFSAEFPKEGPSILRIQQVVRGDSAAYFCASSPGHVQETQYFGPGTRLLVL.

The V gene is TRBV25-1, the J gene TRBJ1-1, with 9 bases identical to TRBD1. Looked up from germline, CDR1 is MGHDK and CDR2 is SYGVNS. This CDR3 contains 15 residues. V shed 2 bases, J shed 4 bases, and the junction held 5 bases outside the gene matches. The CDR3 region has the DNA TGTGCCAGCAGTGAACTGACAGGGGGAGGCACTGAAGCTTTCTTT. Translating gives CASSELTGGGTEAFF.

The J gene is TRBJ1-4, the V gene TRBV7-6; D possibly corresponds to TRBD1 (6 bases). The CDR3 has 14 residues. The germline gives CDR1 SGHVS, CDR2 FNYEAQ. Trimming stripped 1 base from V and 7 bases from J, with 10 bases between. CDR3 coding DNA: TGTGCCAGCAGCTTAGGGGGGCCTGGTGAAAAACTGTTTTTT. Its protein product is CASSLGGPGEKLFF. Variable domain in full (rest from reference TRBV7-6 and TRBJ1-4): GAGVSQSPRYKVTKRGQDVALRCDPISGHVSLYWYRQALGQGPEFLTYFNYEAQQDKSGLPNDRFSAERPEGSISTLTIQRTEQRDSAMYRCASSLGGPGEKLFFGSGTQLSVL.

This CDR3 is CASSHFGGNTGELFF. The CDR3 DNA reads TGTGCCAGCAGCCACTTTGGCGGGAACACCGGGGAGCTGTTTTTT. The chain recombines TRBV6-6 with TRBJ2-2; unclear D gene. This CDR3 has 15 amino acids. Trimming cost V 6 bases and J 1 base, with 12 bases left between them. The germline CDR1 and CDR2 sequences are MNHNY and SVGAGI (reference sequence).

This clone came up once. This chain joins TRBV18 and TRBJ1-5; 7 bases agree with TRBD1. The germline V gene has CDR1 KGHSH and CDR2 LQKENI. The V segment lost 8 bases and the J segment 5 bases; nucleotides outside the gene matches: 9. The CDR3 length is 14 residues. This CDR3 reads CASNTGDAYQPQHF. In DNA form, the CDR3 reads TGTGCCAGCAATACAGGGGATGCGTATCAGCCCCAGCATTTT.

This sequence joins TRBV7-9 and TRBJ2-7, with D perhaps matching TRBD1 (6 bases). V lost 3 bases and J 2 bases, leaving 14 bases between the germline ends. The germline gives CDR1 SEHNR, CDR2 FQNEAQ (reference sequence). The CDR3 spans 15 residues. The CDR3: CASSLEERGTYEQYF. In nucleotides, the CDR3 is TGTGCCAGCAGCTTGGAGGAGAGGGGGACCTACGAGCAGTACTTC.

The rearrangement joins TRBV7-2 to TRBJ2-3, with TRBD2 matching over 12 bases. The CDR3 sequence is 18 residues long. V was clipped by 2 bases and J by 4 bases; unmatched bases: 10. Germline V CDR1 and CDR2: SGHTA, FQGNSA. The CDR3 bases are TGTGCCAGCAGCTTAACCTTCCCAGGACTAGCGGGACCAGATACGCAGTATTTT. Its translation is CASSLTFPGLAGPDTQYF.

The V and J genes are TRBV24-1 and TRBJ1-1; D gene unclear. From germline, CDR1 is KGHDR and CDR2 SFDVKD. With 7 bases removed from V and 0 bases from J, the gap between germline ends came to 20 bases. This CDR3 is 17 amino acids long. This chain's CDR3 is CATSTVYFSGMNTEAFF. In DNA, the CDR3 is TGTGCCACCAGCACCGTTTATTTTTCGGGGATGAACACTGAAGCTTTCTTT.

The V and J genes are TRBV6-1 and TRBJ1-1, with 7 positions matching TRBD1. CDR1 MNHNS and CDR2 SASEGT come from the germline V gene. The CDR3 covers 16 residues. V dropped 1 base and J dropped 4; count of bases not matched to a gene: 9. This chain's CDR3 is CASSEGAGKGATEAFF. CDR3 in DNA: TGTGCCAGCAGTGAAGGTGCGGGGAAGGGGGCCACTGAAGCTTTCTTT.

This clone was detected once. CDR3: CASSYGGSEGTGELFF. The CDR3 nucleotides are TGTGCCAGCAGTTACGGCGGGAGCGAGGGCACCGGGGAGCTGTTTTTT. V gene TRBV6-5 combines with J gene TRBJ2-2, with 7 positions matching TRBD2. J lost 4 bases, V lost 2 bases, and 7 bases had no gene match. This CDR3 has 16 residues. Per the germline V gene, CDR1 is MNHEY and CDR2 is SVGAGI.

This clone was counted once. This rearrangement joins TRBV4-2 to TRBJ2-3, with a tentative D call TRBD2 (6 bases). The CDR3 runs to 16 residues. Germline CDR1 reads LGHNA; CDR2 reads YNFKEQ. V lost 1 base, J lost 0 bases, and 11 bases lay in between. CDR3 DNA: TGTGCCAGCAGCCAAGCCGGGAGCGGGAGCACAGATACGCAGTATTTT. This encodes CASSQAGSGSTDTQYF.

The chain's CDR3 is CASSSARQKQETQYF. The CDR3 DNA reads as TGTGCCAGCAGCTCCGCCCGACAGAAACAAGAGACCCAGTACTTC. The gene calls are TRBV7-9 and TRBJ2-5, with a weak D call TRBD1 (5 bases). The V gene lost 4 bases and the J gene lost 2 bases, with 14 bases spanning the gap. Germline-derived CDR1 and CDR2 are SEHNR and FQNEAQ (reference sequence). This CDR3 has 15 amino acids.

The rearrangement links TRBV11-1 to TRBJ2-1; 7 bases match TRBD2. Germline V gene sequence: CDR1 SGHAT, CDR2 FQDESV (reference sequence). The CDR3 is 15 residues long. With V trimmed by 5 bases and J by 7 bases, 11 bases remained unmatched. The CDR3 DNA follows: TGTGCCAGCAGCCTTAGTGGGAGGGCCCGGAATGAGCAGTTCTTC. This gives the protein CASSLSGRARNEQFF.

This chain connects TRBV11-2 to TRBJ1-1; a weak D match, TRBD1 (5 bases). The CDR3 contains 14 residues. Germline V gives CDR1 SGHAT, CDR2 FQNNGV. V lost 5 bases to trimming and J lost 5 bases, with 15 bases between them. CDR3 bases: TGTGCCAGCAGCCCGGGGGGAACCAGGACTGAAGCTTTCTTT. Translating gives CASSPGGTRTEAFF.

V usage is TRBV12-3 or TRBV12-4 and J usage is TRBJ2-2; no definite D call. This CDR3 is built from 12 residues. V lost 6 bases and J 3 bases, leaving 5 bases between the germline ends. The CDR3 here is CASRQHTGELFF. CDR3 coding DNA: TGTGCCAGCAGACAACACACCGGGGAGCTGTTTTTT.

The chain combines TRBV19 with TRBJ2-2; TRBD1 matches at 9 bases. Germline V gene sequence: CDR1 LNHDA, CDR2 SQIVND (reference sequence). CDR3 size: 15 residues. Germline trimming cut 6 bases from V and 2 bases from J; bases unmatched to any gene: 4. CDR3 loop: CASSITGGNTGELFF. DNA of the CDR3: TGTGCCAGTAGCATTACAGGGGGCAACACCGGGGAGCTGTTTTTT. The full variable domain, with the rest looked up from reference TRBV19 and TRBJ2-2, is DGGITQSPKYLFRKEGQNVTLSCEQNLNHDAMYWYRQDPGQGLRLIYYSQIVNDFQKGDIAEGYSVSREKKESFPLTVTSAQKNPTAFYLCASSITGGNTGELFFGEGSRLTVL.

This clone was seen more than once but under ten times. CDR3 bases: TGCGCCAGCAGCCTAGCGGGAGGGCCCTACAATGAGCAGTTCTTC. Its protein is CASSLAGGPYNEQFF. This sequence joins TRBV10-1 and TRBJ2-1; 12 bases are shared with TRBD2. CDR3 size: 15 residues. V dropped 6 bases and J dropped 2; count of bases not matched to a gene: 2. Per germline, CDR1 WNHNN and CDR2 SYGVQD (reference sequence).

The chain joins TRBV11-2 to TRBJ2-1; 7 nucleotides agree with TRBD1. This CDR3 spans 18 amino acids. Per germline, CDR1 SGHAT and CDR2 FQNNGV. Trimming took 5 bases from V and 6 from J; bases not matched to a gene: 19. The DNA of the CDR3 is TGTGCCAGCAGCGCGCGGACAGGCAGGCATAGGGGAATCAATGAGCAGTTCTTC. Translating it yields CASSARTGRHRGINEQFF.

This chain links TRBV7-9 with TRBJ1-4; no definite D call. Gene TRBJ2-2 matches the end of the DNA better, so the J call may be wrong. The CDR3 consists of 12 residues. Germline V CDR1 and CDR2: SEHNR, FQNEAQ (reference sequence). In DNA, the CDR3 is TGTGCCAGCAGCTTATCTTTCGGGGAGCTGTTTTTT. This encodes CASSLSFGELFF.

The rearrangement links TRBV21-1 to TRBJ2-3; TRBD2, the table's D call, was not compared with the DNA. TRBV21-1 is termed a pseudogene. The CDR3 spans 15 residues. The CDR3 DNA follows: TGTGCCAGCAGTGACAGCGGGACCCGCCCAGATACGCAGTATTTT. This sequence encodes CASSDSGTRPDTQYF.

This chain connects TRBV10-3 to TRBJ2-1; D ambiguous. This CDR3 is built from 12 residues. The germline CDR1 and CDR2 sequences are ENHRY and SYGVKD. Trimming left V 4 bases short and J 7 bases short, with 8 bases between. This chain's CDR3 is CAISGAVNEQFF. The CDR3 DNA reads as TGTGCCATCAGTGGGGCAGTTAATGAGCAGTTCTTC.

J is TRBJ1-2 and V is TRBV5-8, with a possible D match to TRBD1 (5 bases). Germline V gene data show CDR1 as SGHTS and CDR2 as YDEGEE. The CDR3 is 17 amino acids. V shed 0 bases and J shed 0 bases, with 15 bases lying between them. CDR3 in amino acids: CASSLVFVTVANYGYTF. CDR3 in DNA: TGTGCCAGCAGCTTGGTTTTCGTGACAGTAGCTAACTATGGCTACACCTTC.